Listed below are T cell receptor beta chains from one sample, sequenced in a study of blood T cells in healthy people across ages. TCRdb analysed the 5' RACE reads with MiXCR anew, one entry per CDR3 protein. The sample consists of over a million distinct CDR3 sequences, roughly two fifths of them appearing once. Sequencing input: blood. The receptors were sampled from a woman under 30 in good health. Both conserved end residues are part of each CDR3. The D gene is left open where the match is weak. Not all rows give a size; the values are once, few, many and, for expanded clones, a class.

-	TRBV28	-	TRBJ1-1	TGTGCCAGCAGAATAGCTCACACTGAAGCTTTCTTT	CASRIAHTEAFF
-	TRBV20-1	few	TRBJ2-3	TGCAGTGCTAGATCCTGGGAATCAGATACGCAGTATTTT	CSARSWESDTQYF
-	TRBV12-3/TRBV12-4	-	TRBJ2-1	TGTGCCAGCAGTTTGTCCGGTAGAAATTCCTACAATGAGCAGTTCTTC	CASSLSGRNSYNEQFF
-	TRBV19	-	TRBJ1-1	TGTGCCAGTAGTATTGGGGATTCGAACACTGAAGCTTTCTTT	CASSIGDSNTEAFF
-	TRBV21-1	-	TRBJ2-7	TGTGCCACCTCATACCCCCGGACATCCAAGTCCGGCCGATCCTCCTACGAGCAGTACTTC	CATSYPRTSKSGRSSYEQYF
-	TRBV18	once	TRBJ2-7	TGTGCCAGCTCACCACTTCAGGACGTTCGGTGCTACGAGCAGTACTTC	CASSPLQDVRCYEQYF
-	TRBV9	-	TRBJ2-5	TGTGCCAGCAGCCCCAGAGGGGTTACTGAGACCCAGTACTTC	CASSPRGVTETQYF
TRBD2	TRBV6-5	-	TRBJ2-2	TGTGCCAGCAGTCATGGACTAGCGGGCGGGGAGCTGTTTTTT	CASSHGLAGGELFF
TRBD1	TRBV10-3	-	TRBJ2-3	TGTGCCATCAGTCCAAGGACAGGTCGCACAGATACGCAGTATTTT	CAISPRTGRTDTQYF
-	TRBV12-3/TRBV12-4	-	TRBJ1-4	TGTGCCAGCAGCCACTTGGGGGAGGAAAAACTGTTTTTT	CASSHLGEEKLFF
-	TRBV12-3/TRBV12-4	-	TRBJ2-5	TGTGCCAGCAGTTTAGGGTTCTTCCCGTACTTC	CASSLGFFPYF
-	TRBV20-1	-	TRBJ1-1	TGCAGTGCTAGAGATGGGCGGGTGAACACTGAAGCTTTCTTT	CSARDGRVNTEAFF
TRBD1	TRBV29-1	many	TRBJ2-7	TGCAGCGTCATAGACAGGGGGAACGAGCAGTACTTC	CSVIDRGNEQYF
TRBD2	TRBV6-4	-	TRBJ2-1	TGTGCCAGCAGTGAGGTAGCGGGGGGGGAAGATGAGCAGTTCTTC	CASSEVAGGEDEQFF
TRBD1	TRBV20-1	-	TRBJ2-7	TGCAGTGCTAGATCACATGGGACAGTCTACGAGCAGTACTTC	CSARSHGTVYEQYF
-	TRBV29-1	-	TRBJ2-5	TGCAGCGCCCTGACCACGGGTTCAGGGACCCAGTACTTC	CSALTTGSGTQYF
TRBD1	TRBV7-2	-	TRBJ1-3	TGTGCCAGCAGCCATGGGACAGGCGGAAACACCATATATTTT	CASSHGTGGNTIYF
-	TRBV6-2/TRBV6-3	-	TRBJ2-4	TGTGCCAGCAGTTACTTCCCTCGGGGAGGTGGCATTCAGTACTTC	CASSYFPRGGGIQYF
-	TRBV7-3	-	TRBJ2-6	TGTGCCAGCAGTCCCACCCCGTTCTCTGGGGCCAACGTCCTGACTTTC	CASSPTPFSGANVLTF
-	TRBV10-3	many	TRBJ2-5	TGTGCCATCAGTGACGGTGGTGGCGGGAAAGAGACCCAGTACTTC	CAISDGGGGKETQYF
TRBD1	TRBV12-3/TRBV12-4	once	TRBJ2-7	TGTGCCAGCAGTCTTCAATGGGACAGAAGCTCCTACGAGCAGTACTTC	CASSLQWDRSSYEQYF
-	TRBV20-1	-	TRBJ2-3	TGCAGTGCTAGAAGTCTGGGAGAGACAGATACGCAGTATTTT	CSARSLGETDTQYF
-	TRBV28	-	TRBJ2-7	TGTGCCAGCAGTTTAGATGAGGGGACCTCAACCTACGGGCAGTACTTC	CASSLDEGTSTYGQYF
TRBD1	TRBV20-1	-	TRBJ2-1	TGCAGTGCTAGACGGACAGGGTACTACAATGAGCAGTTCTTC	CSARRTGYYNEQFF
-	TRBV20-1	-	TRBJ1-4	TGCAGTGCTAGAGATCCTGTTAGGGACGAAAAACTGTTTTTT	CSARDPVRDEKLFF
-	TRBV13	-	TRBJ2-7	TGTGCCAGCAGCGCCTGGTCTACCCAGGGGTCCTACAATGAGCAGTACTTC	CASSAWSTQGSYNEQYF
-	TRBV5-5	-	TRBJ1-1	TGTGCCAGCAGCTTGGCGCGGCAAGCGGTGAACACTGAAGCTTTCTTT	CASSLARQAVNTEAFF
TRBD1	TRBV9	few	TRBJ2-6	TGTGCCAGCAGCCTCCGGGACAGAGTCCTCTCTGGGGCCAACGTCCTGACTTTC	CASSLRDRVLSGANVLTF
-	TRBV11-2	-	TRBJ2-3	TGTGCCAGCAGCTTAGAGCCCCCCGCGGGGGCCGATACGCAGTATTTT	CASSLEPPAGADTQYF
TRBD2	TRBV27	-	TRBJ2-1	TGTGCCAGCAGTTCTCCAGCGGGAGGATACAATGAGCAGTTCTTC	CASSSPAGGYNEQFF
TRBD2	TRBV12-3/TRBV12-4	few	TRBJ2-5	TGTGCCAGCAGGACTAGCGGGGGAAAAGAGACCCAGTACTTC	CASRTSGGKETQYF
TRBD2	TRBV7-2	-	TRBJ2-1	TGTGCCAGCAGCTTTCCTGTGTCGGGGGGCAATGAGCAGTTCTTC	CASSFPVSGGNEQFF
TRBD1	TRBV28	-	TRBJ1-1	TGTGCCAGCAGTCAGGGGGATAAAACTGAAGCTTTCTTT	CASSQGDKTEAFF
-	TRBV3-1	-	TRBJ2-5	TGTGCCAGCAGCCAGCGAGGACAGCGAGAGACCCAGTACTTC	CASSQRGQRETQYF
TRBD1	TRBV11-2	-	TRBJ1-6	TGTGCCAGCAGTGCAGACAGGGGATTCTATAATTCACCCCTCCACTTT	CASSADRGFYNSPLHF
-	TRBV6-2/TRBV6-3	-	TRBJ2-1	TGTGCCAGCAGTTACTCGGAAACCTACAATGAGCAGTTCTTC	CASSYSETYNEQFF
-	TRBV12-5	few	TRBJ2-7	TGTGCTAGTGGGATTAAGGTTTGGGAGCAGTACTTC	CASGIKVWEQYF
-	TRBV20-1	-	TRBJ2-3	TGCAGTGCTAGATCCCTAGTTTCAGATACGCAGTATTTT	CSARSLVSDTQYF
-	TRBV20-1	-	TRBJ1-2	TGCAGTGCTTCGCGGGACTCCCGGGGCAGGGGCTACACCTTC	CSASRDSRGRGYTF
-	TRBV12-3/TRBV12-4	few	TRBJ2-6	TGTGCCAGCAGCCCCGGGACGGGATCTGGGGCCAACGTCCTGACTTTC	CASSPGTGSGANVLTF
-	TRBV10-3	once	TRBJ1-4	TGTGCCATCCGGAAAGGGGGAGCTAATGAAAAACTGTTTTTT	CAIRKGGANEKLFF
-	TRBV24-1	-	TRBJ2-3	TGTGCCACCAGTGACTCCCTGTCGGGGGCTACAGATACGCAGTATTTT	CATSDSLSGATDTQYF
TRBD1	TRBV5-4	-	TRBJ1-1	TGTGCCAGCAGCCCGAAGGACAGGGGGCTGGGAGAAGCTTTCTTT	CASSPKDRGLGEAFF
-	TRBV11-2	many	TRBJ1-2	TGTGCCAGCAGCTTAGGACGATCTAACTATGGCTACACCTTC	CASSLGRSNYGYTF
-	TRBV12-3/TRBV12-4	few	TRBJ2-7	TGTGCCAGCAGTTTAATTGATGTTGGCAATTACGAGCAGTACTTC	CASSLIDVGNYEQYF
-	TRBV29-1	-	TRBJ2-5	TGCAGCGTGCCACAATACAATGAGCAGTACTTC	CSVPQYNEQYF
-	TRBV27	few	TRBJ1-2	TGTGCCAGCCGTTTACAGGGATCTAACTATGGCTACACCTTC	CASRLQGSNYGYTF
-	TRBV20-1	few	TRBJ1-1	TGCAGTGCTAGAGACAGGGTGGGCACTGAAGCTTTCTTT	CSARDRVGTEAFF
-	TRBV18	-	TRBJ2-7	TGTGCCAGCTCAACGGACTGGCCCTCCTACGAGCAGTACTTC	CASSTDWPSYEQYF
TRBD2	TRBV20-1	-	TRBJ2-3	TGCAGTGCTAGAGATCTAGCGGGCGGCACAGATACGCGGTATTTT	CSARDLAGGTDTRYF
-	TRBV29-1	many	TRBJ2-7	TGCAGCGTTGAAGGGGTTGCCTACGAGCAGTACTTC	CSVEGVAYEQYF
-	TRBV6-5	-	TRBJ2-5	TGTGCCAGCAGTACCTTCCCCCAAGAGACCCAGTACTTC	CASSTFPQETQYF
-	TRBV12-5	few	TRBJ1-2	TGTGCTAGTGGTCCACTCGCACTGAATTACTATGGCTACACCTTC	CASGPLALNYYGYTF
TRBD1	TRBV20-1	-	TRBJ2-1	TGCGGGCGGACAGGGGCCTTTGGGAATGAGCAGTTCTTC	CGRTGAFGNEQFF